The rows below give T cell receptor beta chains drawn from one sample of a study of blood T cell repertoires in COVID-19. Sequencing was performed with immunoSEQ multiplex PCR; in TCRdb, only in-frame clones are kept and a portion is missing. The data contain 310,000 or so clones, roughly 89% of them singletons. The sample consisted of peripheral blood. These receptors all stem from a man aged 30-40 years with COVID-19, enrolled during active disease. The CDR3 runs from the conserved cysteine through the conserved F or W. The D gene is left open where the match is weak.

d_gene | j_gene | v_gene | CDR3nt | CDR3aa
. | TRBJ1-6 | TRBV13 | TGTGCCAGCAGCTTAGGTGGGAGTTCACCCCTCCACTTT | CASSLGGSSPLHF
. | TRBJ1-1 | TRBV18 | TGTGCCAGCTCACCGACACGGAACACTGAAGCTTTCTTT | CASSPTRNTEAFF
TRBD2 | TRBJ2-1 | TRBV7-2 | TGTGCCAGCAGCGGATCCGGGACTATCTACAATGAGCAGTTCTTC | CASSGSGTIYNEQFF
. | TRBJ2-7 | TRBV6-6 | TGTGCCAGCAGTTACTTGCGGAGGACCTACGAGCAGTACTTC | CASSYLRRTYEQYF
. | TRBJ2-7 | TRBV7-2 | TGTGCCAGCAACAAGTGGGGGGTCGAGCAGTACTTC | CASNKWGVEQYF
. | TRBJ1-2 | TRBV4-3 | TGCGCCAGCAGCCAAGATTTAGGGGGAAGCCCAAGGGGCTATGGCTACACCTTC | CASSQDLGGSPRGYGYTF
TRBD1 | TRBJ2-1 | TRBV7-3 | TGTGCCAGCAGCTTAACGTTGCGGCAGGGGGCGCTAGCTCGGCAGTTCTTC | CASSLTLRQGALARQFF
. | TRBJ2-1 | TRBV6-6 | TGTGCCAGCAGTCGAACCACAGGGATCTTCAACAATGAGCAGTTCTTC | CASSRTTGIFNNEQFF
TRBD1 | TRBJ1-3 | TRBV6-1 | TGTGCCAGCAGTGCTGGACAGGGGCTACCCATCGGAAACACCATATATTTT | CASSAGQGLPIGNTIYF
TRBD1 | TRBJ2-7 | TRBV6-5 | TGTGCCAGCAGTTACAGGATCCGGGACAGGGTAGACGAGCAGTACTTC | CASSYRIRDRVDEQYF
. | TRBJ2-7 | TRBV11-1 | TGTGCCAGCAGCTTAGGGGTAGGGGACGGACTACACGAGCAGTACTTC | CASSLGVGDGLHEQYF